This T cell receptor (beta chain) was sequenced for a study of T-cell reconstitution after alpha-beta-depleted transplantation in children. Study-level findings and limits: At day 60, the high TCRbeta diversity found in some patients originated from recipient T cells and thymic progenitors that had survived. Where alpha-beta T cells came from about two months after transplant was reportedly several hundred expanded graft clones. Newly made T cells mostly supplied T-cell counts and diversity one year after transplant.

For this clonotype: Its matching antigen is unknown.

Deletions cut 5 bases from V and 1 base from J, with 10 bases between. Germline V gene data show CDR1 as SGHTA and CDR2 as FQGNSA. The CDR3 is 14 residues long. Unique molecular identifiers featured in how the TCRbeta library was prepared. TCRdb reanalysed the PCR reads using MiXCR and keeps one entry per CDR3 protein. The table includes more than 75,000 distinct CDR3 sequences, less than 25% detected once. The clonotype originates from a boy between 2 and 10 years old with acute lymphoblastic leukemia, due to receive a stem cell transplant. The source material was PBMCs, sampled before TCRalphabeta/CD19-depleted stem cell transplant. The chain carries TRBV7-2 and TRBJ2-3; D not resolved. CDR3 residues: CASSPGVGTDTQYF. The CDR3 DNA sequence: TGTGCCAGCAGCCCCGGCGTAGGCACAGATACGCAGTATTTT. The full variable domain, in which reference TRBV7-2 and TRBJ2-3 provide the parts outside the CDR3, is GAGVSQSPSNKVTEKGKDVELRCDPISGHTALYWYRQSLGQGLEFLIYFQGNSAPDKSGLPSDRFSAERTGGSVSTLTIQRTQQEDSAVYLCASSPGVGTDTQYFGPGTRLTVL.